What follows describes a single T cell receptor beta chain. This clonotype was seen repeatedly, ten times or more. Its binding antigen is unknown. No much larger clone exists at a distance of one base, and base qualities are not known. This sample is drawn from a study of T cells of healthy individuals (dated by TCRdb to the late 2010s). The protocol used for the library was 5' RACE. Instrument used: Illumina MiSeq. TCRdb itself trimmed the public reads at Q25 with fastp, ran MiXCR and retained productive beta chains. Records with the same CDR3 protein are collapsed into one entry carrying the most frequent genes and DNA. Counted in this sample were about 82,000 distinct CDR3 sequences; approximately 4.7% of them appeared once. The top ten clonotypes cover around 8% of the sample. CDR1 and CDR2 (MNHNY, SVGAGI) derive from the germline V gene (reference sequence). Germline trimming: 6 bases from V, 2 bases from J; junction bases outside gene matches: 5. The CDR3 holds 14 amino acids from the cysteine to the phenylalanine. Left in the record is the CDR3 DNA by itself, 42 bases read in frame from the first base.

The V gene is TRBV6-6 and the J gene is TRBJ2-3; the junction holds 7 bases that match TRBD1. The sequence derives from a female donor in good health. The CDR3 has the sequence CASSQTGSTDTQYF. The bases read TGTGCCAGCAGCCAGACAGGGTCCACAGATACGCAGTATTTT.